This T cell receptor beta chain was recovered during a study of regulatory T cells in long-lasting Graves disease. The wider study: In persistent Graves' disease, antithyroid drugs had been taken for over 5 years and TSH receptor antibodies stayed positive.

The time point is: persistent/refractory GD, antithyroid drugs over 5 years with positive TRAb. RNA isolated from PBMCs was used to make the TCR library. Roughly 9 milliliters of peripheral blood were drawn into EDTA tubes. The CDR3 spans 13 residues. The V gene's germline CDR1 is ENHRY and CDR2 SYGVKD. Between the trimmed V and J ends, which lost 4 bases and 4 bases, there was a span of 11 bases. As concerns this clonotype: Its cognate antigen is unknown.

The study, taken as a whole, reports: When disease was persistent, TRBV28, TRBJ1-2 and TRBJ2-5 were the favored segments. With some 2,700 shared public clonotypes, persistent patients exceeded new patients, who shared roughly 920.

Construction of TCR beta libraries relied on iRepertoire HTBI primers and on Arm-PCR targeting CDR3 regions. TCRdb used MiXCR to reprocess the multiplex PCR reads, holding one entry per CDR3 protein. The repertoire holds about 340,000 distinct CDR3 sequences, with less than 20% as singletons. The TCR originated in a female donor with Graves disease. The gene calls are TRBV10-3 and TRBJ2-7; TRBD2 is a possible D gene (5 bases). The source material was peripheral blood mononuclear cells (PBMCs), sampled when the disease was refractory, from a patient treated with antithyroid drugs. The CDR3 DNA reads TGTGCCATCAGTGCTAGCCCAACTTACGAGCAGTACTTC. It yields the protein CAISASPTYEQYF.